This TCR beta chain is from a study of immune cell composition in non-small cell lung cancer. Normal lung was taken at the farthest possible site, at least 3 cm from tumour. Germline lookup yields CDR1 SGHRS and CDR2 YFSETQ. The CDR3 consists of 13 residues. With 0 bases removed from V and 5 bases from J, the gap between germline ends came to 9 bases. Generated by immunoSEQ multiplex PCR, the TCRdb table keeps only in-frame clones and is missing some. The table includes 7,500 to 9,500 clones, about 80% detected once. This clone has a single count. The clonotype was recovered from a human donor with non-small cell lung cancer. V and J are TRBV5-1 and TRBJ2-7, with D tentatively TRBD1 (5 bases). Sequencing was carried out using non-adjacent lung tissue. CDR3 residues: CASSLDVQDEQYF. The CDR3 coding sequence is TGCGCCAGCAGCTTGGATGTACAGGACGAGCAGTACTTC.